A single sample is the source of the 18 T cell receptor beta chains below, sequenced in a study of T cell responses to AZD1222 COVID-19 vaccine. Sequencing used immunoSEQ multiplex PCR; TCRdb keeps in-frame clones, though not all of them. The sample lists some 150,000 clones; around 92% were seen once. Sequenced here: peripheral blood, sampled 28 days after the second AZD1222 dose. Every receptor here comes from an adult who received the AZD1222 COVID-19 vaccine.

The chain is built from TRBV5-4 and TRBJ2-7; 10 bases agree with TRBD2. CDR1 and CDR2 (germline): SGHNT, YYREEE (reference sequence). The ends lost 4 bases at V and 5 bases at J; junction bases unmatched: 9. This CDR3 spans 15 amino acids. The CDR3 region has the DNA TGTGCCAGCAGCCGCCCGCAAGCGGGAGGGAACGAGCAGTACTTC. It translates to CASSRPQAGGNEQYF.

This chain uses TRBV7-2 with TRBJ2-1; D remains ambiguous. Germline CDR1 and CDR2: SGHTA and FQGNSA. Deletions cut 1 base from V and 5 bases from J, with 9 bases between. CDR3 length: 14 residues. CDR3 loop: CASSLVASNNEQFF. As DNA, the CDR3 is TGTGCCAGCAGCTTAGTGGCTAGTAACAATGAGCAGTTCTTC. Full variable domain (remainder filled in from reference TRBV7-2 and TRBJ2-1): GAGVSQSPSNKVTEKGKDVELRCDPISGHTALYWYRQSLGQGLEFLIYFQGNSAPDKSGLPSDRFSAERTGGSVSTLTIQRTQQEDSAVYLCASSLVASNNEQFFGPGTRLTVL.

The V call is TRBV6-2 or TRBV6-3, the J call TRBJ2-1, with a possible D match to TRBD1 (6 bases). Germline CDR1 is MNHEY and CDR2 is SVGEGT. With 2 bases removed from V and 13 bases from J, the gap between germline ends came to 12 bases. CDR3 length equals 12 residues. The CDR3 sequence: CASSYGQLGQFF. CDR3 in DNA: TGTGCCAGCAGTTACGGACAGCTTGGCCAGTTCTTC.

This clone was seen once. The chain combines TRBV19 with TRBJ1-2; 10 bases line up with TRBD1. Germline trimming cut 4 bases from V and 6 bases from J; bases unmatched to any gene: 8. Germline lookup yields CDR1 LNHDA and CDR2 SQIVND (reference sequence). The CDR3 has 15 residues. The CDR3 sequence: CASSTTGGAGHGYTF. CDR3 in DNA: TGTGCCAGTAGTACGACAGGGGGCGCGGGGCATGGCTACACCTTC. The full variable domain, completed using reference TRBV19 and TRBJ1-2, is DGGITQSPKYLFRKEGQNVTLSCEQNLNHDAMYWYRQDPGQGLRLIYYSQIVNDFQKGDIAEGYSVSREKKESFPLTVTSAQKNPTAFYLCASSTTGGAGHGYTFGSGTRLTVV.

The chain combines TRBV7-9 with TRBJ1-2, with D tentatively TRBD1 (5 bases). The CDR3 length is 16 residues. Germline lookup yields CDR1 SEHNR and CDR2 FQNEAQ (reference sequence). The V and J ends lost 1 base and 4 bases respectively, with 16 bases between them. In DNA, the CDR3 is TGTGCCAGCAGCTTAGATGGACCAGTAGGGGTCTATGGCTACACCTTC. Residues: CASSLDGPVGVYGYTF.

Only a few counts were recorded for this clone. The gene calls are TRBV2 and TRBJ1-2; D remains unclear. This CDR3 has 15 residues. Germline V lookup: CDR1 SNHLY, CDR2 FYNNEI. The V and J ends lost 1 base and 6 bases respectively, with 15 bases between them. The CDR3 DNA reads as TGTGCCAGCAGTGAAGTGACACCCCCCGTGCATGGCTACACCTTC. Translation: CASSEVTPPVHGYTF.

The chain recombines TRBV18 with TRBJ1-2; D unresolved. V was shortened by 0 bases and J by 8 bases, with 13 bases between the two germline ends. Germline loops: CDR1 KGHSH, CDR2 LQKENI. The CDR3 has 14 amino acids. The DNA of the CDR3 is TGTGCCAGCTCACCACCGTGGGAGGGTCCGGGCTACACCTTC. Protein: CASSPPWEGPGYTF.

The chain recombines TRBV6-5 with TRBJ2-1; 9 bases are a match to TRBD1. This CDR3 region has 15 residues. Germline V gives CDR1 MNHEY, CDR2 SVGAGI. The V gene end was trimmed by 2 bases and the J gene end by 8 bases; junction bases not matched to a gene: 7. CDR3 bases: TGTGCCAGCAGTTACAGGGACAGGGTACCATATGAGCAGTTCTTC. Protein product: CASSYRDRVPYEQFF.

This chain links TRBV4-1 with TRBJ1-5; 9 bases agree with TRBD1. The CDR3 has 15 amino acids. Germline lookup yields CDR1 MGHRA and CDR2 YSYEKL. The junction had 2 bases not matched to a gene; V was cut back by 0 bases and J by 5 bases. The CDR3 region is CASSQEGQGHQPQHF. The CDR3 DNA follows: TGCGCCAGCAGCCAAGAGGGACAGGGTCATCAGCCCCAGCATTTT.

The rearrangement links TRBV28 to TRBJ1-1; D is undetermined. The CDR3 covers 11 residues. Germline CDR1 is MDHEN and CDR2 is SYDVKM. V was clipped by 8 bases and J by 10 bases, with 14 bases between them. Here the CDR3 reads CASQSGRRAFF. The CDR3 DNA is TGTGCCAGCCAGTCGGGTCGTAGAGCTTTCTTT. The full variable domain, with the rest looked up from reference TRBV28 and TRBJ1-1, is DVKVTQSSRYLVKRTGEKVFLECVQDMDHENMFWYRQDPGLGLRLIYFSYDVKMKEKGDIPEGYSVSREKKERFSLILESASTNQTSMYLCASQSGRRAFFGQGTRLTVV.

The CDR3 DNA reads TGTGCCAGCAGCCAAGTGGGAGGTCCCGGGGAGCTGTTTTTT. As protein: CASSQVGGPGELFF. The chain joins TRBV3-1 (or the pseudogene TRBV3-2) to TRBJ2-2; a weak D match, TRBD2 (6 bases). The V gene's germline CDR1 is LGHDT and CDR2 YNNKEL (reference sequence). The CDR3 is 14 amino acids. V dropped 1 base and J dropped 6 bases, with 9 bases sitting between them.

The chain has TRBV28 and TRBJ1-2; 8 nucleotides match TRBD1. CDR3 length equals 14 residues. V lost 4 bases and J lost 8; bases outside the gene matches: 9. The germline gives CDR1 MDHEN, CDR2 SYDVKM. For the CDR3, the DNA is TGTGCCAGCAGTTCCCCCGGACAGGGAGGCGGCTACACCTTC. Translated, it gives CASSSPGQGGGYTF.

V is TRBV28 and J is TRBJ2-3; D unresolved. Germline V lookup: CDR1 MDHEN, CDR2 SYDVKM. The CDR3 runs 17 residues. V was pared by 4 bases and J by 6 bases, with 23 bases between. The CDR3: CASSSPREKPYGDTQYF. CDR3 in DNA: TGTGCCAGCAGTTCTCCCCGAGAAAAGCCCTATGGGGATACGCAGTATTTT. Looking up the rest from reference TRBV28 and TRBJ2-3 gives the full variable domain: DVKVTQSSRYLVKRTGEKVFLECVQDMDHENMFWYRQDPGLGLRLIYFSYDVKMKEKGDIPEGYSVSREKKERFSLILESASTNQTSMYLCASSSPREKPYGDTQYFGPGTRLTVL.

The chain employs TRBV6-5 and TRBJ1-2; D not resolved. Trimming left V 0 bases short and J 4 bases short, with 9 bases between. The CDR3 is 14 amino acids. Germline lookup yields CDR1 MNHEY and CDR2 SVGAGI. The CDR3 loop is CASSYSGSIYGYTF. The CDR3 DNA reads TGTGCCAGCAGTTACTCGGGCAGTATCTATGGCTACACCTTC.

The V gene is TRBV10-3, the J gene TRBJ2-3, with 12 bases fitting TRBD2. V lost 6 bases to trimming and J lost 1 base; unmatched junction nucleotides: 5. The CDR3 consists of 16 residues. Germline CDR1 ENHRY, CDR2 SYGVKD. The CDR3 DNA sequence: TGTGCCATCAGCCCGGGACTAGCGGGTCGCACAGATACGCAGTATTTT. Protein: CAISPGLAGRTDTQYF.

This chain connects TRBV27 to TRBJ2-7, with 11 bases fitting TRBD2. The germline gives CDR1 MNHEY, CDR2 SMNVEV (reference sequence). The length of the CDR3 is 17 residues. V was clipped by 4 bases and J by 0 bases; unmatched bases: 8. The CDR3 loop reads CASSSSSTSGSSYEQYF. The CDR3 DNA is TGTGCCAGCAGTTCTTCCTCCACTAGCGGGAGCTCCTACGAGCAGTACTTC.

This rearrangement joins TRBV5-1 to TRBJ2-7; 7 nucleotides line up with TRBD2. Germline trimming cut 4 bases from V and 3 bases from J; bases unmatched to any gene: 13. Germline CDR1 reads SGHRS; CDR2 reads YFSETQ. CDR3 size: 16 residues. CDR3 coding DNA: TGCGCCAGCAGCCCGGGCGGGGGAGCAACCTACTACGAGCAGTACTTC. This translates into CASSPGGGATYYEQYF.

The CDR3 DNA reads TGTGCCAGCAGCTTGGGGACTACCCAAGAGACCCAGTACTTC. As protein: CASSLGTTQETQYF. The genes are TRBV5-4 and TRBJ2-5, with TRBD2 as a possible D gene (6 bases). Trimming pared 0 bases from V and 1 base from J, leaving 7 bases between. The CDR3 is made up of 14 amino acids. CDR1 is SGHNT and CDR2 is YYREEE in the germline V gene (reference sequence).